These 12 T cell receptor beta chains share one sample of origin, sequenced in a study of blood T cell repertoires in COVID-19. Assay: immunoSEQ multiplex PCR; the TCRdb copy retains only in-frame clones and omits some. Among about 300,000 clones listed, less than 85% were seen once. Sequencing was performed on peripheral blood. Every receptor here comes from a human donor with COVID-19, enrolled during active disease. The donor label of this sample is uncertain.

The chain joins TRBV28 to TRBJ2-1; D not resolved. Germline CDR1 MDHEN, CDR2 SYDVKM. Trimming shortened V by 9 bases and J by 9 bases, and 18 bases separated the two germline ends. CDR3 size: 13 residues. CDR3 nucleotide sequence: TGTGCCAGTAACCGAGGCAGATGGAGTGAGCAGTTCTTC. It codes for CASNRGRWSEQFF.

The rearrangement joins TRBV28 to TRBJ2-1; TRBD2 agrees at 10 bases. The junction had 10 bases not matched to a gene; V was cut back by 7 bases and J by 4 bases. Looked up from germline, CDR1 is MDHEN and CDR2 is SYDVKM. The CDR3 runs to 16 residues. CDR3 DNA sequence: TGTGCCAGCACCCCAAGCGGGAGGGCCTATTACAATGAGCAGTTCTTC. Protein sequence: CASTPSGRAYYNEQFF.

The J gene is TRBJ1-1, the V gene TRBV30, with D unclear. This CDR3 is built from 13 residues. V lost 8 bases to trimming and J lost 0 bases, with 13 bases between them. Germline V gene data show CDR1 as GTSNPN and CDR2 as SVGIG (reference sequence). CDR3 sequence (DNA): TGTGCCGGACGGAGGACGGTGAACACTGAAGCTTTCTTT. Amino acid sequence: CAGRRTVNTEAFF.

The CDR3 loop reads CASSIWDRGIQPQHF. The CDR3 DNA reads TGTGCCAGTAGTATATGGGACAGGGGGATTCAGCCCCAGCATTTT. The V call is TRBV19, the J call TRBJ1-5, with 11 bases identical to TRBD1. The J segment lost 6 bases and the V segment lost 2 bases, leaving 3 bases of the junction unmatched. Germline V CDR1 and CDR2: LNHDA, SQIVND (reference sequence). This CDR3 is 15 amino acids long.

V is TRBV7-6 and J is TRBJ2-3, with D tentatively TRBD2 (5 bases). V lost 5 bases and J 10 bases, leaving 16 bases between the germline ends. The CDR3 sequence is 13 residues long. Germline values: CDR1 SGHVS, CDR2 FNYEAQ. The CDR3 DNA is TGTGCCAGCAGCCCGTCCGCGACCGGGGCGCAGTATTTT. Residues: CASSPSATGAQYF.

The V call is TRBV30, the J call TRBJ2-3; TRBD2 agrees at 7 bases. Looked up from germline, CDR1 is GTSNPN and CDR2 is SVGIG (reference sequence). With V trimmed by 0 bases and J by 4 bases, 10 bases remained unmatched. This CDR3 comprises 16 residues. CDR3 in amino acids: CAWSVRPAGYSDTQYF. Here the CDR3 DNA reads TGTGCCTGGAGTGTACGGCCAGCGGGGTATTCAGATACGCAGTATTTT.

The V call is TRBV7-6, the J call TRBJ2-7, with 9 bases lining up with TRBD1. Losses at the gene ends were 6 bases for V and 0 bases for J; bases not matched to a gene: 9. The CDR3 is 16 amino acids. Per germline, CDR1 SGHVS and CDR2 FNYEAQ. CDR3 in amino acids: CASRQGALPLSYEQYF. CDR3 DNA sequence: TGTGCCAGCAGACAGGGGGCCCTACCTCTCTCCTACGAGCAGTACTTC.

This sequence joins TRBV27 and TRBJ2-7, with D tentatively TRBD1 (6 bases). The germline V gene has CDR1 MNHEY and CDR2 SMNVEV (reference sequence). This CDR3 is 16 amino acids long. V was trimmed by 4 bases and J by 6 bases, leaving 22 bases between them. The CDR3 DNA sequence: TGTGCCAGCAGTTCCCTTCGGGACATGACTCCCTCCGAGCAGTACTTC. This sequence encodes CASSSLRDMTPSEQYF.

The CDR3 coding sequence is TGTGCCAGCAGCCTCGGACTAGCGGGAGTTCAGAATGAGCAGTTCTTC. Amino acid sequence: CASSLGLAGVQNEQFF. V gene TRBV5-6 combines with J gene TRBJ2-1; 13 bases fit TRBD2. With V trimmed by 4 bases and J by 7 bases, 8 bases remained unmatched. Per the germline V gene, CDR1 is SGHDT and CDR2 is YYEEEE. This CDR3 has 16 amino acids.

This sequence joins TRBV6-1 and TRBJ1-5, with 7 bases identical to TRBD1. The CDR3 totals 14 residues. Germline loops: CDR1 MNHNS, CDR2 SASEGT. V was clipped by 4 bases and J by 4 bases; unmatched bases: 4. The CDR3 region is CASSVSGQNQPQHF. The CDR3 DNA reads TGTGCCAGCAGTGTTTCGGGACAGAATCAGCCCCAGCATTTT.

Only a few counts were recorded for this clone. V is TRBV19 and J is TRBJ1-1; tentatively, D is TRBD1 (5 bases). V was clipped by 10 bases and J by 3 bases, with 21 bases between them. Germline V gene data show CDR1 as LNHDA and CDR2 as SQIVND (reference sequence). This CDR3 spans 15 amino acids. The CDR3 loop reads CATVGTLETYTEAFF. Written as DNA, the CDR3 is TGTGCCACCGTAGGGACTTTAGAAACGTACACTGAAGCTTTCTTT.

The V call is TRBV2, the J call TRBJ2-6; tentative D call: TRBD1 (5 bases). Germline CDR1 reads SNHLY; CDR2 reads FYNNEI. V was shortened by 7 bases and J by 4 bases, with 14 bases between the two germline ends. The CDR3 runs to 15 residues. The CDR3 region is CASTRQNTGANVLTF. CDR3 in DNA: TGTGCCAGCACAAGACAGAACACGGGGGCCAACGTCCTGACTTTC.